This T cell receptor beta chain appears in the sequencing data of a study of low-dose radiotherapy and immunotherapy resistance in tumors. There are many counts of this clonotype. V was pared by 1 base and J by 5 bases, with 9 bases between. The germline V gene has CDR1 SQVTM and CDR2 ANQGSEA. CDR3 size: 13 residues. Time point here: after trial treatment. The treatment here: LDRT plus nivolumab, ipilimumab, low-dose cyclophosphamide and aspirin (RACIN trial). Covering alpha and beta chains, TRAV- and TRBV-specific primers were used for the first-strand cDNA. The TCRs were subjected to amplification over about 20 PCR cycles employing a constant-region primer in conjunction with a V-primer adapter. MiXCR, applied by TCRdb to the reads, yields one record per CDR3 protein. Of about 97,000 distinct CDR3 sequences detected, 20% to 25% appear once; the ten largest clones hold roughly 4%.

Material: PBMCs, obtained after low-dose radiotherapy plus immunotherapy. J is TRBJ2-4 and V is TRBV29-1; the D gene is possibly TRBD2 (6 bases). This TCR came from a male donor with prostate cancer. The CDR3 is CSVEVGGENIQYF. In DNA, the CDR3 is TGCAGCGTTGAAGTGGGAGGTGAAAACATTCAGTACTTC.